Listed below are T cell receptor beta chains from one sample, sequenced in a study of shared clonotypes between healthy human individuals. The method was immunoSEQ multiplex PCR; TCRdb's version includes in-frame clones alone and lacks a portion of them. This sample yields about 480,000 clones, of which approximately 85% are seen a single time; over 10% belongs to the top ten. The sample consisted of PBMCs. All receptors derive from a woman in her thirties or forties in good health. Some clones in this sample may be carry-over from other donors' samples. Both conserved end residues are part of each CDR3. Each record gives: D gene, V gene, clone size, J gene, CDR3 length, CDR3 DNA, CDR3 protein. D genes are given only for firm matches. Rows give clone size only sometimes, using once, few, many, or a class for an expanded clone.

d_call: NA; v_call: TRBV28; clone_size: NA; j_call: TRBJ2-7; cdr3_length: 18; cdr3_nt: TGTGCCACCAGCTTGGGCGGGGCAGGGCTAATCCCCGGATACGAGCAGTACTTC; cdr3_aa: CATSLGGAGLIPGYEQYF
d_call: TRBD1; v_call: TRBV29-1; clone_size: few; j_call: TRBJ1-1; cdr3_length: 14; cdr3_nt: TGCAGCGTTATGGACAGGGGGCGAGGATCTGAAGCTTTCTTT; cdr3_aa: CSVMDRGRGSEAFF
d_call: NA; v_call: TRBV5-1; clone_size: few; j_call: TRBJ2-2; cdr3_length: 15; cdr3_nt: TGCGCCAGCAGCTTGGACTCCCGGAACACCGGGGAGCTGTTTTTT; cdr3_aa: CASSLDSRNTGELFF
d_call: TRBD1; v_call: TRBV27; clone_size: NA; j_call: TRBJ1-2; cdr3_length: 19; cdr3_nt: TGTGCCAGCAGCTACGAAATCGGGACAGGGGGCCTTAGCCTCTATGGCTACACCTTC; cdr3_aa: CASSYEIGTGGLSLYGYTF
d_call: NA; v_call: TRBV18; clone_size: NA; j_call: TRBJ2-7; cdr3_length: 13; cdr3_nt: TGTGCCAGCTCACCACAACAGTTCGACGAGCAGTACTTC; cdr3_aa: CASSPQQFDEQYF
d_call: NA; v_call: TRBV5-1; clone_size: NA; j_call: TRBJ2-1; cdr3_length: 14; cdr3_nt: TGCGCCAGCAGCTTGGCCCCGGGGGTCTATGAGCAGTTCTTC; cdr3_aa: CASSLAPGVYEQFF
d_call: TRBD1; v_call: TRBV5-1; clone_size: NA; j_call: TRBJ1-4; cdr3_length: 16; cdr3_nt: TGCGCCAGCAGCTTGGGACAGGGGTTCACTAATGAAAAACTGTTTTTT; cdr3_aa: CASSLGQGFTNEKLFF
d_call: TRBD1; v_call: TRBV5-5; clone_size: NA; j_call: TRBJ2-7; cdr3_length: 15; cdr3_nt: TGTGCCAGCAGCCTGGGACAGTACAGCTCCTACGAGCAGTACTTC; cdr3_aa: CASSLGQYSSYEQYF
d_call: TRBD2; v_call: TRBV7-3; clone_size: NA; j_call: TRBJ2-2; cdr3_length: 17; cdr3_nt: TGTGCCAGCAGCAAGACTCGACTAGCGGGAGACACCGGGGAGCTGTTTTTT; cdr3_aa: CASSKTRLAGDTGELFF
d_call: TRBD2; v_call: TRBV30; clone_size: NA; j_call: TRBJ2-1; cdr3_length: 15; cdr3_nt: TGTGCCTGGAGCATCACTAGCGGGGGCTACAATGAGCAGTTCTTC; cdr3_aa: CAWSITSGGYNEQFF
d_call: NA; v_call: TRBV5-6; clone_size: NA; j_call: TRBJ2-3; cdr3_length: 14; cdr3_nt: TGTGCCAGCAGCTTAGGTGTTACGACAGATACGCAGTATTTT; cdr3_aa: CASSLGVTTDTQYF
d_call: NA; v_call: TRBV5-4; clone_size: NA; j_call: TRBJ1-2; cdr3_length: 15; cdr3_nt: TGTGCCAGCAGCTTGGCCCGCGCGGCAGTCTATGGCTACACCTTC; cdr3_aa: CASSLARAAVYGYTF
d_call: TRBD1; v_call: TRBV28; clone_size: NA; j_call: TRBJ1-5; cdr3_length: 14; cdr3_nt: TGTGCCAGCAGTGCCGGGACAGGGGTTCAGCCCCAGCATTTT; cdr3_aa: CASSAGTGVQPQHF
d_call: TRBD2; v_call: TRBV5-1; clone_size: NA; j_call: TRBJ2-1; cdr3_length: 16; cdr3_nt: TGCGCCAGCACCCTAACGACTAGCGGGGCCTACAATGAGCAGTTCTTC; cdr3_aa: CASTLTTSGAYNEQFF
d_call: NA; v_call: TRBV6-6; clone_size: NA; j_call: TRBJ2-5; cdr3_length: 12; cdr3_nt: TGTGCCAGCAGTGGGGGTCTCCGGGAGCAGTACTTC; cdr3_aa: CASSGGLREQYF
d_call: NA; v_call: TRBV6-6; clone_size: NA; j_call: TRBJ2-1; cdr3_length: 14; cdr3_nt: TGTGCCAGCAGTCCCCCTGAGATGTACAATGAGCAGTTCTTC; cdr3_aa: CASSPPEMYNEQFF
d_call: NA; v_call: TRBV19; clone_size: NA; j_call: TRBJ1-5; cdr3_length: 12; cdr3_nt: TGTGCCAGTAGGGGATATAGGCAGCCCCAGCATTTT; cdr3_aa: CASRGYRQPQHF
d_call: NA; v_call: TRBV7-2; clone_size: NA; j_call: TRBJ2-7; cdr3_length: 11; cdr3_nt: TGTGCCAGCAGCTCTGCCTACGAGCAGTACTTC; cdr3_aa: CASSSAYEQYF
d_call: TRBD2; v_call: TRBV5-1; clone_size: NA; j_call: TRBJ2-3; cdr3_length: 16; cdr3_nt: TGCGCCAGCAGCTTGGGAGCGGGGTCTAGCACAGATACGCAGTATTTT; cdr3_aa: CASSLGAGSSTDTQYF
d_call: NA; v_call: TRBV4-1; clone_size: NA; j_call: TRBJ2-1; cdr3_length: 17; cdr3_nt: TGCGCCAGCAGCCAAGAGTGGCAGGGCCGGTTTGTGAATGAGCAGTTCTTC; cdr3_aa: CASSQEWQGRFVNEQFF
d_call: TRBD2; v_call: TRBV19; clone_size: NA; j_call: TRBJ2-7; cdr3_length: 15; cdr3_nt: TGTGCCAGTAGTAGCCCCGGGGGGGGCCTATACGAGCAGTACTTC; cdr3_aa: CASSSPGGGLYEQYF
d_call: NA; v_call: TRBV19; clone_size: NA; j_call: TRBJ1-3; cdr3_length: 17; cdr3_nt: TGTGCCAGTAGGGGCTCCGGACAGTTTTACTCTGGAAACACCATATATTTT; cdr3_aa: CASRGSGQFYSGNTIYF
d_call: TRBD1; v_call: TRBV7-3; clone_size: NA; j_call: TRBJ1-2; cdr3_length: 14; cdr3_nt: TGTGCCAGCAGCTCGGGGACAGTGACCGATGGCTACACCTTC; cdr3_aa: CASSSGTVTDGYTF
d_call: NA; v_call: TRBV6-5; clone_size: NA; j_call: TRBJ1-2; cdr3_length: 14; cdr3_nt: TGTGCCAGCACCAATGGCAGGTCGGGCTATGGCTACACCTTC; cdr3_aa: CASTNGRSGYGYTF
d_call: TRBD1; v_call: TRBV10-2; clone_size: NA; j_call: TRBJ1-2; cdr3_length: 14; cdr3_nt: TGCGCCAGCAGTGTATACGACAGGGTCTATGGCTACACCTTC; cdr3_aa: CASSVYDRVYGYTF
d_call: TRBD1; v_call: TRBV2; clone_size: NA; j_call: TRBJ1-4; cdr3_length: 14; cdr3_nt: TGTGCCAGCACTACAGGGGATTCAAATGAAAAACTGTTTTTT; cdr3_aa: CASTTGDSNEKLFF
d_call: TRBD2; v_call: TRBV10-3; clone_size: few; j_call: TRBJ2-2; cdr3_length: 15; cdr3_nt: TGTGCCATCAGTGAGGCTAGCGGGAGGTCCGGGGAGCTGTTTTTT; cdr3_aa: CAISEASGRSGELFF
d_call: NA; v_call: TRBV7-6; clone_size: NA; j_call: TRBJ1-1; cdr3_length: 13; cdr3_nt: TGTGCCAGCAGCGCCGCACTTAACACTGAAGCTTTCTTT; cdr3_aa: CASSAALNTEAFF
d_call: TRBD1; v_call: TRBV9; clone_size: once; j_call: TRBJ1-4; cdr3_length: 16; cdr3_nt: TGTGCCAGCAGCACAACGACAGGGTCGGATAATGAAAAACTGTTTTTT; cdr3_aa: CASSTTTGSDNEKLFF
d_call: TRBD1; v_call: TRBV5-1; clone_size: NA; j_call: TRBJ1-1; cdr3_length: 15; cdr3_nt: TGCGCCAGCAGCTGGGGACAGGGGCCGAACACTGAAGCTTTCTTT; cdr3_aa: CASSWGQGPNTEAFF
d_call: TRBD1; v_call: TRBV5-1; clone_size: once; j_call: TRBJ1-2; cdr3_length: 15; cdr3_nt: TGCGCCAGCAGCCCCGGACAGGGGGCTAACTATGGCTACACCTTC; cdr3_aa: CASSPGQGANYGYTF
d_call: NA; v_call: TRBV15; clone_size: NA; j_call: TRBJ2-2; cdr3_length: 16; cdr3_nt: TGTGCCACCAGCAGAGGTGCAGGGGCGAACACCGGGGAGCTGTTTTTT; cdr3_aa: CATSRGAGANTGELFF
d_call: NA; v_call: TRBV15; clone_size: NA; j_call: TRBJ1-2; cdr3_length: 14; cdr3_nt: TGTGCCACCAGCAGAGCTGACAGTGGGTATGGCTACACCTTC; cdr3_aa: CATSRADSGYGYTF
d_call: NA; v_call: TRBV6-1; clone_size: NA; j_call: TRBJ2-1; cdr3_length: 15; cdr3_nt: TGTGCCAGCAGTGAAGCGCTCGCGACTCACAATGAGCAGTTCTTC; cdr3_aa: CASSEALATHNEQFF
d_call: NA; v_call: TRBV28; clone_size: NA; j_call: TRBJ1-2; cdr3_length: 12; cdr3_nt: TGTGCCAGCAGACTCCCCGGGGCCGGCTACACCTTC; cdr3_aa: CASRLPGAGYTF
d_call: NA; v_call: TRBV28; clone_size: NA; j_call: TRBJ2-3; cdr3_length: 14; cdr3_nt: TGTGCCAGCAGCCAATTAGGGTGGGAAGATACGCAGTATTTT; cdr3_aa: CASSQLGWEDTQYF
d_call: TRBD2; v_call: TRBV19; clone_size: NA; j_call: TRBJ2-7; cdr3_length: 16; cdr3_nt: TGTGCCAGTAGTGGGGCGGTAGCGGGAGACCTCTACGAGCAGTACTTC; cdr3_aa: CASSGAVAGDLYEQYF
d_call: NA; v_call: TRBV7-8; clone_size: NA; j_call: TRBJ2-4; cdr3_length: 15; cdr3_nt: TGTGCCAGCGCCCAGGGAGCGGGAGCCAAAAACATTCAGTACTTC; cdr3_aa: CASAQGAGAKNIQYF
d_call: TRBD2; v_call: TRBV11-1; clone_size: NA; j_call: TRBJ2-1; cdr3_length: 17; cdr3_nt: TGTGCCAGCAGCCTCCTAGCGGGCAACCTTATAATGAATGAGCAGTTCTTC; cdr3_aa: CASSLLAGNLIMNEQFF
d_call: TRBD2; v_call: TRBV5-1; clone_size: few; j_call: TRBJ2-2; cdr3_length: 16; cdr3_nt: TGCGCCAGCAGCCCCCAGACTAGCGGGAGTGGCGGGGAGCTGTTTTTT; cdr3_aa: CASSPQTSGSGGELFF
d_call: NA; v_call: TRBV28; clone_size: NA; j_call: TRBJ1-2; cdr3_length: 17; cdr3_nt: TGTGCCAGCAGTTTAAGGGGAACTCAGGGGAGGTACTATGGCTACACCTTC; cdr3_aa: CASSLRGTQGRYYGYTF
d_call: NA; v_call: TRBV28; clone_size: few; j_call: TRBJ1-4; cdr3_length: 17; cdr3_nt: TGTGCCAGCAGTTTGGCCGGAGTGGCCCCAACTAATGAAAAACTGTTTTTT; cdr3_aa: CASSLAGVAPTNEKLFF
d_call: NA; v_call: TRBV19; clone_size: NA; j_call: TRBJ1-2; cdr3_length: 14; cdr3_nt: TGTGCCAGTAGCCCCAGGGGACGGGCCTATGGCTACACCTTC; cdr3_aa: CASSPRGRAYGYTF
d_call: TRBD1; v_call: TRBV5-6; clone_size: few; j_call: TRBJ2-1; cdr3_length: 13; cdr3_nt: TGTGCCAGCAGCACGGGACAGCTCAATGAGCAGTTCTTC; cdr3_aa: CASSTGQLNEQFF
d_call: TRBD2; v_call: TRBV27; clone_size: once; j_call: TRBJ2-7; cdr3_length: 16; cdr3_nt: TGTGCCAGCATCCAACTTCTCGGGACTAGCTCCTACGAGCAGTACTTC; cdr3_aa: CASIQLLGTSSYEQYF
d_call: TRBD1; v_call: TRBV28; clone_size: NA; j_call: TRBJ2-2; cdr3_length: 15; cdr3_nt: TGTGCCAGCAGTGCAGGGGGCGGAAGCACCGGGGAGCTGTTTTTT; cdr3_aa: CASSAGGGSTGELFF
d_call: TRBD1; v_call: TRBV6-1; clone_size: NA; j_call: TRBJ2-7; cdr3_length: 14; cdr3_nt: TGTGCCAGTGTTCCCGGGACAGGGAAGTACGAGCAGTACTTC; cdr3_aa: CASVPGTGKYEQYF
d_call: NA; v_call: TRBV6-6; clone_size: NA; j_call: TRBJ2-7; cdr3_length: 13; cdr3_nt: TGTGCCCCTCCTCTATCCCCAACCTACGAGCAGTACTTC; cdr3_aa: CAPPLSPTYEQYF
d_call: TRBD1; v_call: TRBV4-2; clone_size: NA; j_call: TRBJ1-3; cdr3_length: 16; cdr3_nt: TGTGCCAGCAGCCAAGAGAGGGGGCTCTCTGGAAACACCATATATTTT; cdr3_aa: CASSQERGLSGNTIYF
d_call: TRBD1; v_call: TRBV19; clone_size: NA; j_call: TRBJ2-3; cdr3_length: 15; cdr3_nt: TGTGCCAGTAGTGCCCGGGACAGGGTATCTGATACGCAGTATTTT; cdr3_aa: CASSARDRVSDTQYF
d_call: TRBD1; v_call: TRBV6-5; clone_size: NA; j_call: TRBJ2-7; cdr3_length: 13; cdr3_nt: TGTGCCAGCAGAGGACAGGGGGCCTACGAGCAGTACTTC; cdr3_aa: CASRGQGAYEQYF
d_call: NA; v_call: TRBV11-2; clone_size: NA; j_call: TRBJ2-1; cdr3_length: 12; cdr3_nt: TGTGCCAGCAGCTTGGGCGGCGGTGAGCAGTTCTTC; cdr3_aa: CASSLGGGEQFF
d_call: TRBD2; v_call: TRBV9; clone_size: NA; j_call: TRBJ2-7; cdr3_length: 15; cdr3_nt: TGTGCCAGCAGCCCGGGACTAGCGGGAGTACGCGAGCAGTACTTC; cdr3_aa: CASSPGLAGVREQYF